Presented here are 11 T cell receptor beta chains from one specimen sequenced in a study of T cell responses to AZD1222 COVID-19 vaccine. Repertoires were generated with immunoSEQ multiplex PCR, while TCRdb's copy carries only in-frame clones and drops some. Of some 150,000 clones in the sample, about nine tenths were seen once. Here the sequenced sample was peripheral blood, taken 28 days after the second AZD1222 dose. These receptors all come from an adult who received the AZD1222 COVID-19 vaccine.

V gene TRBV2 combines with J gene TRBJ2-5, with a weak D call TRBD2 (6 bases). The CDR3 has 13 residues. Trimming removed 7 bases at V and 4 bases at J, with 13 bases between. Germline V gives CDR1 SNHLY, CDR2 FYNNEI. The CDR3 DNA sequence: TGTGCCAGCATGTTCCAGGGACTAGAGACCCAGTACTTC. As protein: CASMFQGLETQYF.

The V and J genes are TRBV24-1 and TRBJ2-1; TRBD2 matches 9 bases. V was pared by 5 bases and J by 7 bases, with 5 bases of the junction left unmatched. Germline-derived CDR1 and CDR2 are KGHDR and SFDVKD. This CDR3 comprises 14 residues. The CDR3 coding sequence is TGTGCCACCAGTGCTGCTAGCGGGACGAATGAGCAGTTCTTC. This gives the protein CATSAASGTNEQFF.

This clone appeared once. The rearrangement links TRBV2 to TRBJ2-5; 8 bases agree with TRBD2. Germline loops: CDR1 SNHLY, CDR2 FYNNEI. This CDR3 has 15 residues. V trimming: 4 bases; J trimming: 1 base; junction bases outside the gene matches: 5. The CDR3 reads CASSGLAGLQETQYF. The CDR3 nucleotides are TGTGCCAGCAGTGGGTTAGCGGGGCTCCAAGAGACCCAGTACTTC. The full variable domain, with the rest looked up from reference TRBV2 and TRBJ2-5, is EPEVTQTPSHQVTQMGQEVILRCVPISNHLYFYWYRQILGQKVEFLVSFYNNEISEKSEIFDDQFSVERPDGSNFTLKIRSTKLEDSAMYFCASSGLAGLQETQYFGPGTRLLVL.

Notes on this clone: The identical CDR3 is also encoded by other nucleotide sequences in the sample. The rearrangement uses TRBV9 and TRBJ2-1; 13 bases line up with TRBD2. V dropped 0 bases and J dropped 6; count of bases not matched to a gene: 0. This CDR3 has 15 amino acids. Germline V gene sequence: CDR1 SGDLS, CDR2 YYNGEE. CDR3 residues: CASSVGTSGGNEQFF. CDR3 DNA: TGTGCCAGCAGCGTAGGGACTAGCGGGGGCAATGAGCAGTTCTTC.

This chain connects TRBV29-1 to TRBJ2-1; a possible D gene is TRBD1 (5 bases). The V end was cut by 1 base, the J end by 1 base, with 14 bases between. In germline, CDR1 is SQVTM, CDR2 ANQGSEA. The CDR3 extends over 16 amino acids. The chain's CDR3 is CSVEGGVKGSYNEQFF. CDR3 nucleotide sequence: TGCAGCGTTGAAGGGGGCGTTAAGGGGTCCTACAATGAGCAGTTCTTC.

The rearrangement links TRBV7-9 to TRBJ2-7; 11 bases are a match to TRBD1. J was trimmed by 3 bases and V by 3 bases; bases with no gene match: 7. CDR1 is SEHNR and CDR2 is FQNEAQ in the germline V gene (reference sequence). The CDR3 loop spans 16 amino acids. CDR3 DNA: TGTGCCAGCAGCTTCCCAAGCGGGACAGGGGGCTACGAGCAGTACTTC. It codes for CASSFPSGTGGYEQYF. The variable domain in full, with the rest retrieved from reference TRBV7-9 and TRBJ2-7, is DTGVSQNPRHKITKRGQNVTFRCDPISEHNRLYWYRQTLGQGPEFLTYFQNEAQLEKSRLLSDRFSAERPKGSFSTLEIQRTEQGDSAMYLCASSFPSGTGGYEQYFGPGTRLTVT.

The rearrangement joins TRBV10-3 to TRBJ2-2, with D perhaps matching TRBD1 or TRBD2 (7 bases each). This CDR3 contains 17 residues. V was shortened by 3 bases and J by 3 bases, with 17 bases between the two germline ends. The germline gives CDR1 ENHRY, CDR2 SYGVKD. Written as DNA, the CDR3 is TGTGCCATCAGTGACTCCAAGGCAGGGGGGGACACCGGGGAGCTGTTTTTT. Its protein is CAISDSKAGGDTGELFF.

The CDR3, as DNA: TGCGCCAGTTGCCGGGACAGGGGGTCTAACTATGGCTACACCTTC. It is translated as CASCRDRGSNYGYTF. The chain links TRBV4-1 to TRBJ1-2, with 11 bases lining up with TRBD1. CDR1 is MGHRA, CDR2 YSYEKL, per germline. The V and J ends lost 9 bases and 0 bases, in that order; junction bases with no gene match: 6. This CDR3 has 15 amino acids.

This rearrangement joins TRBV7-3 to TRBJ2-1, with 7 nucleotides matching TRBD2. This CDR3 has 14 amino acids. The V gene end was trimmed by 3 bases and the J gene end by 5 bases; junction bases not matched to a gene: 4. From germline, CDR1 is SGHTA and CDR2 FQGTGA. CDR3 bases: TGTGCCAGCAGCTTCGCTAGCGGAAACAATGAGCAGTTCTTC. Translation: CASSFASGNNEQFF.

This chain connects TRBV7-9 to TRBJ1-2; D unresolved. CDR3 length: 14 residues. Germline V CDR1 and CDR2: SEHNR, FQNEAQ (reference sequence). V was clipped by 7 bases and J by 4 bases, with 16 bases between them. CDR3 loop: CASTPRQKSYGYTF. Written as DNA, the CDR3 is TGTGCCAGCACTCCACGCCAGAAAAGCTATGGCTACACCTTC.

The V and J genes are TRBV5-1 and TRBJ1-3, with a tentative D call TRBD1 (6 bases). CDR1 is SGHRS and CDR2 is YFSETQ in the germline V gene. This CDR3 is built from 14 residues. V was trimmed by 4 bases and J by 7 bases, leaving 15 bases between them. DNA of the CDR3: TGCGCCAGCAGCCCAGGGGATTTTGGGAACACCATATATTTT. Its protein is CASSPGDFGNTIYF. The complete variable domain, with remaining parts taken from reference TRBV5-1 and TRBJ1-3, reads KAGVTQTPRYLIKTRGQQVTLSCSPISGHRSVSWYQQTPGQGLQFLFEYFSETQRNKGNFPGRFSGRQFSNSRSEMNVSTLELGDSALYLCASSPGDFGNTIYFGEGSWLTVV.